This T cell receptor beta chain was profiled in a study of CD8 T cells in Susac syndrome. Overall study: Sequencing included Susac syndrome patients, roughly 6 of them with active disease and about eight in remission.

V was clipped by 4 bases and J by 3 bases, with 19 bases between them. Per germline, CDR1 SNHLY and CDR2 FYNNEI. The CDR3 sequence is 17 residues long. Diagnostic criteria for definite or probable disease, in their recently defined form, were met by the patients with Susac syndrome. Random hexamers were used to reverse transcribe an amount of about 0.45 to 1 ug RNA. With immunoSEQ multiplex PCR, TCR beta CDR3 was amplified across 54 Vbeta and 13 Jbeta. TCRdb itself ran the immunoSEQ multiplex PCR reads through MiXCR, one entry per CDR3 protein. The sample has some 110,000 distinct CDR3 sequences, 96% seen once.

Source material: CD4+ T cells from PBMCs. The receptor was derived from a human donor with Susac syndrome. The rearrangement joins TRBV2 to TRBJ1-5; weak D call: TRBD1 (6 bases). Written as DNA, the CDR3 is TGTGCCAGCAGTGTGCAACAGGGTGGAAGTCCCAATCAGCCCCAGCATTTT. Encoded protein: CASSVQQGGSPNQPQHF. The full variable domain, rest sourced from reference TRBV2 and TRBJ1-5, is EPEVTQTPSHQVTQMGQEVILRCVPISNHLYFYWYRQILGQKVEFLVSFYNNEISEKSEIFDDQFSVERPDGSNFTLKIRSTKLEDSAMYFCASSVQQGGSPNQPQHFGDGTRLSIL.